One and the same sample provided the 30 T cell receptor beta chains below, sequenced in a study of blood T cell repertoires in COVID-19. Data came from immunoSEQ multiplex PCR; TCRdb stores just in-frame clones and leaves some out. Of some 200,000 clones in the sample, around 86% were seen once. The sample was PBMCs or T cells enriched from blood (not recorded which). These receptors were taken from a man aged 30-40 years in a cohort exposed to, infected with or recovered from COVID-19 (not recorded which).

This clone came up once. The rearrangement joins TRBV6-5 to TRBJ1-5, with D hard to call. Germline V gene lookup returns CDR1 MNHEY and CDR2 SVGAGI. V was clipped by 9 bases and J by 2 bases, with 11 bases between them. The CDR3 has 13 residues. Here the CDR3 DNA reads TGTGCCAGTCGGTACGCGGGCAATCAGCCCCAGCATTTT. Residues: CASRYAGNQPQHF.

The rearrangement links TRBV28 to TRBJ1-4; D not certain. The CDR3 totals 14 residues. CDR1 MDHEN and CDR2 SYDVKM come from the germline V gene. V was trimmed by 5 bases and J by 5 bases, leaving 12 bases between them. The CDR3 spells CASSTPDWNEKLFF. The CDR3 DNA reads as TGTGCCAGCAGTACTCCGGACTGGAATGAAAAACTGTTTTTT.

The V and J genes are TRBV3-1 (or the pseudogene TRBV3-2) and TRBJ2-7; 9 nucleotides match TRBD2. The V and J ends lost 1 base and 2 bases, in that order; junction bases with no gene match: 3. This CDR3 spans 15 amino acids. Germline values: CDR1 LGHDT, CDR2 YNNKEL (reference sequence). This CDR3 is CASSQALAGTYEQYF. CDR3 nucleotide sequence: TGTGCCAGCAGCCAAGCCCTAGCGGGAACCTACGAGCAGTACTTC.

The V call is TRBV4-1, the J call TRBJ1-2, with 9 bases that match TRBD1. The CDR3 is made up of 18 amino acids. Germline loops: CDR1 MGHRA, CDR2 YSYEKL. The trim removed 0 bases at V and 0 bases at J, leaving 8 bases unmatched. CDR3 coding DNA: TGCGCCAGCAGCCAAGAGTGGGACAGGGTTAACTCTAACTATGGCTACACCTTC. As protein: CASSQEWDRVNSNYGYTF.

The genes are TRBV4-1 and TRBJ1-5; tentatively, D is TRBD1 (6 bases). Between the trimmed V and J ends, which lost 5 bases and 5 bases, there was a span of 13 bases. Per the germline V gene, CDR1 is MGHRA and CDR2 is YSYEKL. This CDR3 comprises 14 residues. This chain's CDR3 is CASSLRTDDQPQHF. For the CDR3, the DNA is TGCGCCAGCAGCTTACGGACAGACGATCAGCCCCAGCATTTT.

The chain joins TRBV7-2 to TRBJ2-1; perhaps TRBD1 as D (6 bases). The CDR3 covers 14 residues. Germline values: CDR1 SGHTA, CDR2 FQGNSA. V was shortened by 1 base and J by 9 bases, with 13 bases between the two germline ends. The CDR3 here is CASSLDVRGGEQFF. CDR3 nucleotides: TGTGCCAGCAGCTTAGATGTCAGGGGCGGTGAGCAGTTCTTC.

This clone has just one count. The genes are TRBV7-9 and TRBJ2-7, with 7 bases identical to TRBD1. The CDR3 length is 15 residues. Germline V gene lookup returns CDR1 SEHNR and CDR2 FQNEAQ (reference sequence). V lost 3 bases, J lost 5 bases, and 10 bases stayed unmatched. CDR3 amino acids: CASSFRDSRGDEQYF. As DNA, the CDR3 is TGTGCCAGCAGCTTCCGGGACAGTCGAGGCGACGAGCAGTACTTC.

The chain couples TRBV5-1 to TRBJ1-2; 7 bases line up with TRBD1. J lost 4 bases, V lost 4 bases, and 4 bases had no gene match. This CDR3 has 13 amino acids. Per germline, CDR1 SGHRS and CDR2 YFSETQ. The CDR3: CASSPDRAYGYTF. DNA for the CDR3: TGCGCCAGCAGCCCAGACAGGGCCTATGGCTACACCTTC.

This sequence joins TRBV2 and TRBJ2-5, with D tentatively TRBD2 (5 bases). CDR1 and CDR2 (germline): SNHLY, FYNNEI. V was shortened by 3 bases and J by 6 bases, with 14 bases between the two germline ends. This CDR3 region has 14 residues. In nucleotides, the CDR3 is TGTGCCAGCAGTGACGAACTAGTAGGAAAGACCCAGTACTTC. This translates into CASSDELVGKTQYF.

CDR3 in DNA: TGTGCCAGCAGCCTCCCTTCGGCAGGGGCCTACGAGCAGTACTTC. Residues: CASSLPSAGAYEQYF. The V call is TRBV7-9, the J call TRBJ2-7, with D maybe TRBD1 (6 bases). This CDR3 comprises 15 residues. Germline V CDR1 and CDR2: SEHNR, FQNEAQ (reference sequence). Trimming stripped 5 bases from V and 2 bases from J, with 16 bases between.

This clone occurred once. V is TRBV19 and J is TRBJ1-2, with D unclear. Looked up from germline, CDR1 is LNHDA and CDR2 is SQIVND (reference sequence). The CDR3 loop spans 13 amino acids. Trimming pared 3 bases from V and 4 bases from J, leaving 9 bases between. Here the CDR3 reads CASSIARVYGYTF. Written as DNA, the CDR3 is TGTGCCAGTAGTATTGCAAGAGTCTATGGCTACACCTTC. The full variable domain, rest sourced from reference TRBV19 and TRBJ1-2, is DGGITQSPKYLFRKEGQNVTLSCEQNLNHDAMYWYRQDPGQGLRLIYYSQIVNDFQKGDIAEGYSVSREKKESFPLTVTSAQKNPTAFYLCASSIARVYGYTFGSGTRLTVV.

This clone was counted between two and nine times. The V and J genes are TRBV6-2 or TRBV6-3 and TRBJ2-1, with 7 nucleotides matching TRBD1. The junction had 6 bases not matched to a gene; V was cut back by 0 bases and J by 10 bases. Germline loops: CDR1 MNHEY, CDR2 SVGEGT. The CDR3 runs 14 residues. The CDR3 loop reads CASSYSEGANEQFF. The CDR3 DNA follows: TGTGCCAGCAGTTACTCAGAGGGGGCGAACGAGCAGTTCTTC.

The chain employs TRBV11-2 and TRBJ2-5, with D maybe TRBD1 (5 bases). V was shortened by 0 bases and J by 6 bases, with 17 bases between the two germline ends. Germline CDR1 SGHAT, CDR2 FQNNGV. This CDR3 has 16 amino acids. The CDR3 coding sequence is TGTGCCAGCAGCTTAGATCCAGGGATCCTACTAAAGACCCAGTACTTC. Its protein is CASSLDPGILLKTQYF.

The V gene is TRBV3-1 (or the pseudogene TRBV3-2), the J gene TRBJ2-1; 12 bases map to TRBD2. The junction had 15 bases not matched to a gene; V was cut back by 0 bases and J by 9 bases. This CDR3 region has 19 residues. Germline V gene lookup returns CDR1 LGHDT and CDR2 YNNKEL (reference sequence). CDR3 in DNA: TGTGCCAGCAGCCAAGATCGCCCTAGCGGGAGGGCCCCGGCCGCTGAGCAGTTCTTC. Its translation is CASSQDRPSGRAPAAEQFF.

This clone was detected many times. The genes are TRBV5-4 and TRBJ1-1; 7 positions match TRBD1. V trimming: 2 bases; J trimming: 3 bases; junction bases outside the gene matches: 7. This CDR3 comprises 15 residues. Germline CDR1 and CDR2: SGHNT and YYREEE (reference sequence). For the CDR3, the DNA is TGTGCCAGCAGCTTAAGGACAGGATCCCACACTGAAGCTTTCTTT. It yields the protein CASSLRTGSHTEAFF.

Comments on this clone: One end of the junction does not line up with germline, which may come from a read error. The CDR3 sequence: CVSSVAGTGTYEQYF. The CDR3 DNA follows: TGTGTCAGCAGTGTTGCCGGGACAGGGACCTACGAGCAGTACTTC. The rearrangement uses TRBV27 and TRBJ2-7, with 9 positions matching TRBD1. Germline CDR1 and CDR2: MNHEY and SMNVEV (reference sequence). The CDR3 is 15 residues long.

The chain links TRBV5-1 to TRBJ2-1, with 14 bases aligning to TRBD2. The CDR3 has 19 amino acids. Looked up from germline, CDR1 is SGHRS and CDR2 is YFSETQ. J gave up 3 bases and V 0 bases, and 8 bases lay outside the gene matches. The DNA of the CDR3 is TGCGCCAGCAGCTTGGGTGGGACTAGCGGGAGTCCTTTCTACAATGAGCAGTTCTTC. Its translation: CASSLGGTSGSPFYNEQFF.

The chain has TRBV28 and TRBJ1-2; D possibly corresponds to TRBD1 (6 bases). Germline loops: CDR1 MDHEN, CDR2 SYDVKM. The CDR3 loop spans 14 amino acids. V was cut by 6 bases and J by 8 bases, with 19 bases left in between. CDR3 sequence reads: CASSRSGGAQGYTF. In DNA form, the CDR3 reads TGTGCCAGCAGCCGCTCGGGGGGCGCACAGGGCTACACCTTC.

The V call is TRBV11-3, the J call TRBJ1-2, with no clear D. Per the germline V gene, CDR1 is SGHNT and CDR2 is YENEEA. The CDR3 is 16 residues long. V was clipped by 4 bases and J by 4 bases, with 19 bases between them. The CDR3 sequence is CASSSYKDGGTYGYTF. The CDR3 DNA sequence: TGTGCCAGCAGCTCTTACAAGGACGGAGGAACCTATGGCTACACCTTC.

This clone has a single count. The rearrangement uses TRBV9 and TRBJ1-4; D may be TRBD1 (5 bases). The CDR3 is 15 residues long. V was clipped by 0 bases and J by 3 bases, with 9 bases between them. CDR1 and CDR2 (germline): SGDLS, YYNGEE. The CDR3: CASSVGGGANEKLFF. CDR3 coding DNA: TGTGCCAGCAGCGTAGGCGGGGGGGCTAATGAAAAACTGTTTTTT.

V is TRBV28 and J is TRBJ1-6; 8 bases map to TRBD1. V lost 6 bases to trimming and J lost 8 bases; unmatched junction nucleotides: 3. Germline CDR1 and CDR2: MDHEN and SYDVKM. This CDR3 has 13 amino acids. The CDR3 protein is CASRGQAHSPLHF. CDR3 in DNA: TGTGCCAGCAGGGGACAGGCTCATTCACCCCTCCACTTT.

This clone was picked up a small number of times. The chain combines TRBV6-4 with TRBJ2-2, with TRBD2 as a possible D gene (5 bases). The V gene's germline CDR1 is MRHNA and CDR2 SNTAGT. This CDR3 has 13 amino acids. The V end lost 6 bases, the J end lost 6 bases, and 11 bases lay between the germline ends. The CDR3 coding sequence is TGTGCCAGCAGCCCTGCCGGGGCCGGGGAGCTGTTTTTT. The encoded protein is CASSPAGAGELFF.

The V gene is TRBV5-8, the J gene TRBJ2-7, with D perhaps matching TRBD1 (5 bases). CDR3 size: 15 residues. Trimming removed 0 bases from V and 3 bases from J, with 13 bases in between. Per germline, CDR1 SGHTS and CDR2 YDEGEE. The CDR3 reads CASSLEARADYEQYF. The CDR3 coding sequence is TGTGCCAGCAGCTTGGAGGCCAGGGCGGACTACGAGCAGTACTTC.

The chain employs TRBV4-1 and TRBJ2-3; 11 bases fit TRBD2. The CDR3 consists of 15 residues. Germline V gene sequence: CDR1 MGHRA, CDR2 YSYEKL. V was clipped by 4 bases and J by 7 bases; unmatched bases: 7. CDR3 nucleotides: TGCGCCAGCAGCCCCGGGACTAGCGGAGCTTATACGCAGTATTTT. This translates into CASSPGTSGAYTQYF.

J is TRBJ1-1 and V is TRBV5-1; weak D call: TRBD1 (6 bases). The V gene lost 7 bases and the J gene lost 1 base, with 14 bases spanning the gap. This CDR3 comprises 14 residues. CDR1 is SGHRS and CDR2 is YFSETQ in the germline V gene. CDR3 nucleotide sequence: TGCGCCAGCGCGAATTCCAGGGGGAACACTGAAGCTTTCTTT. Its translation: CASANSRGNTEAFF.

The sample holds one count of this clone. The rearrangement uses TRBV19 and TRBJ2-1; D remains ambiguous. V was clipped by 7 bases and J by 6 bases, with 10 bases between them. CDR3 length: 12 residues. Per the germline V gene, CDR1 is LNHDA and CDR2 is SQIVND (reference sequence). The CDR3 DNA is TGTGCCAGTACCGTAGCTGGCAATGAGCAGTTCTTC. Its translation is CASTVAGNEQFF.

V and J are TRBV5-1 and TRBJ1-3; 9 nucleotides line up with TRBD1. In germline, CDR1 is SGHRS, CDR2 YFSETQ. The CDR3 covers 15 residues. The V gene end was trimmed by 6 bases and the J gene end by 0 bases; junction bases not matched to a gene: 4. The CDR3 loop is CASKGQGLSGNTIYF. The CDR3 DNA sequence: TGCGCCAGCAAAGGACAGGGGCTCTCTGGAAACACCATATATTTT.

The chain couples TRBV5-1 to TRBJ2-3; a possible D gene is TRBD1 (5 bases). CDR1 is SGHRS, CDR2 YFSETQ, per germline. V gave up 0 bases and J gave up 5 bases, with 13 bases separating them. The CDR3 is 15 amino acids. The CDR3 here is CASSLDRPARDTQYF. The CDR3 DNA sequence: TGCGCCAGCAGCTTGGACAGGCCAGCAAGAGATACGCAGTATTTT. Full variable domain (outside the CDR3, taken from reference TRBV5-1 and TRBJ2-3): KAGVTQTPRYLIKTRGQQVTLSCSPISGHRSVSWYQQTPGQGLQFLFEYFSETQRNKGNFPGRFSGRQFSNSRSEMNVSTLELGDSALYLCASSLDRPARDTQYFGPGTRLTVL.

The chain employs TRBV28 and TRBJ2-3; 13 bases match TRBD2. The germline CDR1 and CDR2 sequences are MDHEN and SYDVKM. CDR3 length: 15 amino acids. Trimming at V came to 5 bases and at J to 2 bases, leaving 1 base not matched to a gene. The CDR3 DNA reads TGTGCCAGCAGTACTAGCGGGAGGGACACAGATACGCAGTATTTT. Its translation is CASSTSGRDTDTQYF.

V gene TRBV25-1 combines with J gene TRBJ1-2; TRBD1 matches 7 bases. The CDR3 is 14 residues long. From germline, CDR1 is MGHDK and CDR2 SYGVNS. After removal of 7 bases from V and 0 bases from J, the junction contained 5 bases not matched to a gene. The CDR3 loop reads CASTRQGSNYGYTF. The CDR3, as DNA: TGTGCCAGCACCAGACAGGGATCTAACTATGGCTACACCTTC.